This T cell receptor beta chain was obtained from a study of T cells in Graves' hyperthyroidism and ophthalmopathy. Study-wide background: Staff took peripheral blood when the initial diagnosis was made, before any treatment began.

RNA transcripts provided the source from which TCR beta CDR3 regions were amplified. In the first-round RT-PCR of the TCR CDR3, the HTBI primer set was used. MiXCR was run by TCRdb on the multiplex PCR reads, yielding one entry per CDR3 protein. The sample consists of around 760,000 distinct CDR3 sequences, around a third of them appearing once. The CDR3 is made up of 13 amino acids. V was clipped by 3 bases and J by 11 bases, with 17 bases between them. Germline lookup yields CDR1 DFQATT and CDR2 SNEGSKA (reference sequence). The clonotype was recovered from a woman aged 40 to 50 with Graves' hyperthyroidism. The sequencing input was blood. V usage is TRBV20-1 and J usage is TRBJ1-5, with D unclear. The CDR3 protein is CSASVPGGETQHF. In DNA form, the CDR3 reads TGCAGTGCTAGTGTACCGGGTGGTGAGACCCAGCATTTT.